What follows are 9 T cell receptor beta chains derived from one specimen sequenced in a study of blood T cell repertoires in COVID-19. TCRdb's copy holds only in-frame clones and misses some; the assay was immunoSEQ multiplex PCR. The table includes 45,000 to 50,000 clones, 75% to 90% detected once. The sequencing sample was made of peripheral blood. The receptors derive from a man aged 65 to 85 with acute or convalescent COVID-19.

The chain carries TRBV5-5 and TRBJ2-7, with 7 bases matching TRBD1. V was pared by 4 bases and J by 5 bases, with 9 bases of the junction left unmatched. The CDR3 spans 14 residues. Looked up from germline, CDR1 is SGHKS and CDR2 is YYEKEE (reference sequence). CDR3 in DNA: TGTGCCAGCAGCCTCGTGCAGGGGGAAAACGAGCAGTACTTC. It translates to CASSLVQGENEQYF.

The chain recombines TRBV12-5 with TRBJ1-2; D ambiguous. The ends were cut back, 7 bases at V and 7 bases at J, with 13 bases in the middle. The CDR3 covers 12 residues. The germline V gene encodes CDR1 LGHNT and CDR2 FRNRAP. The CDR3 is CASASAGIGYTF. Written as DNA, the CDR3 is TGTGCTAGTGCCTCGGCCGGGATTGGCTACACCTTC.

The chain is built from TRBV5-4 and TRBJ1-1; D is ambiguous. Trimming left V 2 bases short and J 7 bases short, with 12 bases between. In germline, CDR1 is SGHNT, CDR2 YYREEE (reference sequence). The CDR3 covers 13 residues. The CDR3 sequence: CASSLTQRDEAFF. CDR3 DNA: TGTGCCAGCAGCTTAACCCAGAGGGATGAAGCTTTCTTT.

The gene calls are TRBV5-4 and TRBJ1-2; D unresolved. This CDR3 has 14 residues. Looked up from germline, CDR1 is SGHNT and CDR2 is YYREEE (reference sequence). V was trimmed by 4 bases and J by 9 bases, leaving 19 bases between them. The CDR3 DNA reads TGTGCCAGCAGCCTCGCGGGAGAAGAACATCGCTACACCTTC. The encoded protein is CASSLAGEEHRYTF.

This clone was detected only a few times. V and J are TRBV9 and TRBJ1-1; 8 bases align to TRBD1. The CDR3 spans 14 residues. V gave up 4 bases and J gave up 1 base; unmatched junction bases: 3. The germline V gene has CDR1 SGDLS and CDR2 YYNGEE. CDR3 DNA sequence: TGTGCCAGCAGCACCACAGGGGGGAACACTGAAGCTTTCTTT. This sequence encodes CASSTTGGNTEAFF.

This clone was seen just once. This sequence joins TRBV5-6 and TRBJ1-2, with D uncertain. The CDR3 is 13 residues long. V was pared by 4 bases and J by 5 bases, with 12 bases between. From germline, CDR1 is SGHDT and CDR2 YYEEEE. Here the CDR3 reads CASSHAEGYGYTF. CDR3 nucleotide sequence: TGTGCCAGCAGCCACGCAGAGGGATATGGCTACACCTTC. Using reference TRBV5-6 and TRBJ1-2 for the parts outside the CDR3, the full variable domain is DAGVTQSPTHLIKTRGQQVTLRCSPKSGHDTVSWYQQALGQGPQFIFQYYEEEERQRGNFPDRFSGHQFPNYSSELNVNALLLGDSALYLCASSHAEGYGYTFGSGTRLTVV.

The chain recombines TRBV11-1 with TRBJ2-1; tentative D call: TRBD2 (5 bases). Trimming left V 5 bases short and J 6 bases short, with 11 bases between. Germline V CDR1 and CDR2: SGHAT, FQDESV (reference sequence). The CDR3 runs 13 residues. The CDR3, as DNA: TGTGCCAGCAGCCGCACGGGATTCAATGAGCAGTTCTTC. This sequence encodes CASSRTGFNEQFF.

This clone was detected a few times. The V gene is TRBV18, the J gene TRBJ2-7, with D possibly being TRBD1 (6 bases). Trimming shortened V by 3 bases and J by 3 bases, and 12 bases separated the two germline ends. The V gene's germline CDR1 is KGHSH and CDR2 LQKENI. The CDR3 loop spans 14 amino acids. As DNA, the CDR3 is TGTGCCAGCTCACCTCCGGGACATCTCTACGAGCAGTACTTC. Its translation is CASSPPGHLYEQYF. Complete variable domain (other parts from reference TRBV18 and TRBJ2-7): NAGVMQNPRHLVRRRGQEARLRCSPMKGHSHVYWYRQLPEEGLKFMVYLQKENIIDESGMPKERFSAEFPKEGPSILRIQQVVRGDSAAYFCASSPPGHLYEQYFGPGTRLTVT.

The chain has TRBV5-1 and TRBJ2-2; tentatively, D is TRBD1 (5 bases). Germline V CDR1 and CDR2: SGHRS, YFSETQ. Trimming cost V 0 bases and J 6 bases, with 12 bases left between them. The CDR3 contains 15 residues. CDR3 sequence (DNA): TGCGCCAGCAGCTTGGTCGCAGGGAATCCCGGGGAGCTGTTTTTT. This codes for CASSLVAGNPGELFF.